The 12 T cell receptor beta chains below all came from one sample that was sequenced in a study of blood T cell repertoires in COVID-19. Assay: immunoSEQ multiplex PCR; the TCRdb copy retains only in-frame clones and omits some. Altogether under 500,000 clones are present, around 90% being singletons, with the ten largest covering under 2%. Source material: PBMCs or T cells enriched from blood (not recorded which). The receptors were gathered from a woman between 18 and 30 years old with acute COVID-19.

The chain has TRBV6-6 and TRBJ1-5; TRBD1 is a possible D gene (5 bases). V was shortened by 5 bases and J by 2 bases, with 7 bases between the two germline ends. This CDR3 spans 13 amino acids. Per germline, CDR1 MNHNY and CDR2 SVGAGI (reference sequence). CDR3 loop: CASSDSRNQPQHF. The CDR3 DNA reads as TGTGCCAGCAGTGACAGTCGCAATCAGCCCCAGCATTTT.

The chain has TRBV24-1 and TRBJ2-1; 12 bases align to TRBD2. This CDR3 comprises 15 residues. With V trimmed by 5 bases and J by 6 bases, 4 bases remained unmatched. From germline, CDR1 is KGHDR and CDR2 SFDVKD. The CDR3 DNA reads as TGTGCCACCAGTGGAGAACTAGCGGGAGGCAATGAGCAGTTCTTC. It yields the protein CATSGELAGGNEQFF.

The V gene is TRBV5-4, the J gene TRBJ2-1; D perhaps matches TRBD2 (5 bases). The CDR3 runs to 11 residues. Germline CDR1 reads SGHNT; CDR2 reads YYREEE (reference sequence). Trimming cost V 4 bases and J 8 bases, with 7 bases left between them. Here the CDR3 DNA reads TGTGCCAGCAGCGAGGGATATGAGCAGTTCTTC. Translation gives CASSEGYEQFF.

The chain combines TRBV19 with TRBJ1-5; maybe TRBD1 (5 bases). V was shortened by 1 base and J by 4 bases, with 11 bases between the two germline ends. This CDR3 has 15 amino acids. The germline gives CDR1 LNHDA, CDR2 SQIVND (reference sequence). The CDR3 loop reads CASSIAGGPNQPQHF. The CDR3 nucleotides read TGTGCCAGTAGTATAGCGGGGGGACCAAATCAGCCCCAGCATTTT.

The V gene is TRBV18, the J gene TRBJ2-1, with 8 bases identical to TRBD1. Germline assignment: CDR1 KGHSH and CDR2 LQKENI. V lost 3 bases, J lost 3 bases, and 4 bases stayed unmatched. The CDR3 is 15 residues long. CDR3 coding DNA: TGTGCCAGCTCACCCGGACAGGGAATCTACAATGAGCAGTTCTTC. As protein: CASSPGQGIYNEQFF.

The chain couples TRBV5-1 to TRBJ1-1, with D possibly being TRBD1 (6 bases). Germline CDR1 and CDR2: SGHRS and YFSETQ. Deletions cut 4 bases from V and 5 bases from J, with 15 bases between. This CDR3 is 14 amino acids long. In nucleotides, the CDR3 is TGCGCCAGCAGCGGCGGACAGTTCGGGACTGAAGCTTTCTTT. Amino acid sequence: CASSGGQFGTEAFF.

The chain uses TRBV3-1 (or the pseudogene TRBV3-2) and TRBJ1-3, with unresolved D. This CDR3 is 16 amino acids long. The V gene lost 0 bases and the J gene lost 0 bases, with 9 bases spanning the gap. The germline V gene has CDR1 LGHDT and CDR2 YNNKEL (reference sequence). The DNA of the CDR3 is TGTGCCAGCAGCCAAGATCCTCGGGGCTCTGGAAACACCATATATTTT. Translated: CASSQDPRGSGNTIYF.

CDR3 sequence (DNA): TGTGCCTGGAGGGTACTCAATGAGCAGTTCTTC. Residues: CAWRVLNEQFF. The chain couples TRBV30 to TRBJ2-1, with D unclear. Looked up from germline, CDR1 is GTSNPN and CDR2 is SVGIG (reference sequence). The CDR3 is 11 residues long. The ends were cut back, 3 bases at V and 6 bases at J, with 6 bases in the middle.

V is TRBV28 and J is TRBJ2-3; 10 bases line up with TRBD2. V dropped 5 bases and J dropped 1; count of bases not matched to a gene: 9. In germline, CDR1 is MDHEN, CDR2 SYDVKM. The length of the CDR3 is 17 residues. CDR3 residues: CASSPPGLARGTDTQYF. As DNA, the CDR3 is TGTGCCAGCAGTCCGCCGGGACTAGCGAGGGGCACAGATACGCAGTATTTT.

This chain links TRBV29-1 with TRBJ2-5; 9 nucleotides line up with TRBD2. Trimming at V came to 8 bases and at J to 4 bases, leaving 5 bases not matched to a gene. The V gene's germline CDR1 is SQVTM and CDR2 ANQGSEA. This CDR3 spans 12 amino acids. The CDR3 sequence: CSLRAGGETQYF. CDR3 coding DNA: TGCAGCCTGAGAGCGGGGGGAGAGACCCAGTACTTC.

V and J are TRBV11-2 and TRBJ2-1, with a tentative D call TRBD2 (5 bases). The V and J ends lost 0 bases and 6 bases respectively, with 15 bases between them. Germline CDR1 is SGHAT and CDR2 is FQNNGV. The CDR3 is 16 amino acids. The CDR3 sequence is CASSLDGLAVFNEQFF. The CDR3 nucleotides are TGTGCCAGCAGCTTAGATGGTCTAGCAGTCTTCAATGAGCAGTTCTTC.

The chain carries TRBV7-2 and TRBJ1-5; D might be TRBD1 (6 bases). Trimming shortened V by 5 bases and J by 4 bases, and 15 bases separated the two germline ends. The CDR3 is made up of 15 amino acids. The germline V gene encodes CDR1 SGHTA and CDR2 FQGNSA. In DNA, the CDR3 is TGTGCCAGCAGCCCGTGGGCGCAGGGGAATCAGCCCCAGCATTTT. Amino acid sequence: CASSPWAQGNQPQHF.